This T cell receptor beta chain came from a study of T cell repertoires in cytomegalovirus infection. For the study at large: Both a matching HLA type and CMV infection were indicated by public TCR beta signatures. Study results and caveats: Carriage of CMV together with the relevant HLA was identifiable through cumulative public TCR beta family frequency. HLA-C-restricted CMV-specific TCR beta clonotypes prevailed in the ex vivo response.

TCRdb recomputed calls from the reads with MiXCR, one row per CDR3 protein. The data hold about 52,000 distinct CDR3 sequences, with about 20% observed a single time. CDR1 SGHTA and CDR2 FQGNSA come from the germline V gene. V lost 5 bases to trimming and J lost 11 bases; unmatched junction nucleotides: 8. CDR3 length equals 12 residues. This clonotype turned up a few times. Antigen: not known. The sequencing here drew on CD8+ T cells from cultured PBMCs, taken from culture after CMV antigen stimulation. The chain carries TRBV7-2 and TRBJ1-1, with 7 positions matching TRBD1. The TCR originated in a human donor in good health (CMV status not recorded). Some clones in this sample may be carry-over from other donors' samples. The CDR3 region has the DNA TGTGCCAGCAGCAGGACGGACAGGTTCGCTTTCTTT. Protein: CASSRTDRFAFF. Looking up the rest from reference TRBV7-2 and TRBJ1-1 gives the full variable domain: GAGVSQSPSNKVTEKGKDVELRCDPISGHTALYWYRQSLGQGLEFLIYFQGNSAPDKSGLPSDRFSAERTGGSVSTLTIQRTQQEDSAVYLCASSRTDRFAFFGQGTRLTVV.